The clone carrying this TCR beta chain was detected ten times or more. The antigen is not known. Trimming removed 1 base at V and 6 bases at J, with 4 bases between. The CDR3 extends over 11 amino acids. Germline lookup yields CDR1 SQVTM and CDR2 ANQGSEA. TCRdb passed the RT-PCR reads through MiXCR, listing each CDR3 protein once. The top ten hold roughly 10% of the sample, which has around 580,000 distinct CDR3 sequences, approximately 12% seen once. This sample was taken from a study of response to subunit inactivated influenza vaccine. Study-wide points: Authors suggested that a seasonal influenza vaccination recruits few new T cells each time.

The TCR originated in a man aged 50-59 years who received an inactivated influenza vaccine. The gene calls are TRBV29-1 and TRBJ2-1; D is uncertain. Sequencing was performed on PBMCs from blood, taken on the day of vaccination. CDR3 residues: CSVEGLNEQFF. CDR3 nucleotide sequence: TGCAGCGTTGAAGGGCTCAATGAGCAGTTCTTC.